These T cell receptor beta chains were read from a single sample in a study of neurological immune-mediated disorders. TCRdb ran MiXCR on the 5' RACE reads and lists one entry per CDR3 protein. The table has approximately 90,000 distinct CDR3 sequences, 3% to 4.5% seen once. The sequenced sample was PBMCs. The receptors shown here come from a woman aged 18-35 years with multiple sclerosis. The CDR3 runs from the conserved cysteine through the conserved F or W. The D gene is left open where the match is weak. A row's size may be missing; if present it is once, few, many or a size class.

CDR3 protein: CASSLGSGGNEQFF
CDR3 DNA: TGCGCCAGCAGCTTGGGTAGCGGAGGGAATGAGCAGTTCTTC
J gene: TRBJ2-1
V gene: TRBV5-1
D gene: -
clone size: -

CDR3 protein: CASSLGTGNTGELFF
CDR3 DNA: TGTGCCAGCAGTTTAGGGACAGGGAACACCGGGGAGCTGTTTTTT
J gene: TRBJ2-2
V gene: TRBV12-3/TRBV12-4
D gene: TRBD1
clone size: many

CDR3 protein: CATSRDLGGGEPYNEQFF
CDR3 DNA: TGTGCCACCAGCAGAGATCTCGGCGGGGGGGAGCCCTACAATGAGCAGTTCTTC
J gene: TRBJ2-1
V gene: TRBV15
D gene: TRBD2
clone size: many

CDR3 protein: CASSPIPGRIVSTDTQYF
CDR3 DNA: TGTGCCAGCAGTCCCATCCCGGGACGGATAGTTAGCACAGATACGCAGTATTTT
J gene: TRBJ2-3
V gene: TRBV25-1
D gene: -
clone size: many

CDR3 protein: CASSLGTGNSPLHF
CDR3 DNA: TGTGCCAGCAGTTTAGGGACCGGGAATTCACCCCTCCACTTT
J gene: TRBJ1-6
V gene: TRBV7-2
D gene: -
clone size: many

CDR3 protein: CASSLVQGGTEAFF
CDR3 DNA: TGTGCCAGCAGCTTAGTGCAGGGGGGAACTGAAGCTTTCTTT
J gene: TRBJ1-1
V gene: TRBV7-9
D gene: TRBD1
clone size: many

CDR3 protein: CASSLVSAGVLGQFF
CDR3 DNA: TGCGCCAGCAGCCTCGTGTCAGCGGGGGTTTTGGGGCAGTTCTTC
J gene: TRBJ2-1
V gene: TRBV4-1
D gene: TRBD2
clone size: -

CDR3 protein: CAISEGTGFTEAFF
CDR3 DNA: TGTGCCATCAGTGAAGGGACAGGGTTTACTGAAGCTTTCTTT
J gene: TRBJ1-1
V gene: TRBV10-3
D gene: TRBD1
clone size: -

CDR3 protein: CASSLLDGHQPQHF
CDR3 DNA: TGTGCCAGCAGCTTGTTAGACGGCCATCAGCCCCAGCATTTT
J gene: TRBJ1-5
V gene: TRBV5-6
D gene: -
clone size: many

CDR3 protein: CASNIGTYNEQFF
CDR3 DNA: TGTGCCAGCAACATCGGTACCTACAATGAGCAGTTCTTC
J gene: TRBJ2-1
V gene: TRBV11-2
D gene: -
clone size: many

CDR3 protein: CASSVDGWGEAFF
CDR3 DNA: TGTGCCAGCAGCGTAGACGGGTGGGGTGAAGCTTTCTTT
J gene: TRBJ1-1
V gene: TRBV9
D gene: -
clone size: many

CDR3 protein: CASSQAPENYGYTF
CDR3 DNA: TGCGCCAGCAGCCAAGCCCCGGAAAACTATGGCTACACCTTC
J gene: TRBJ1-2
V gene: TRBV4-3
D gene: -
clone size: many

CDR3 protein: CASSIGAGALNEKLFF
CDR3 DNA: TGCGCCAGCAGCATTGGGGCAGGGGCCCTTAATGAAAAACTGTTTTTT
J gene: TRBJ1-4
V gene: TRBV5-1
D gene: -
clone size: many

CDR3 protein: CASSWGTSTYEQYF
CDR3 DNA: TGTGCCAGCAGCTGGGGGACTTCGACCTACGAGCAGTACTTC
J gene: TRBJ2-7
V gene: TRBV5-6
D gene: -
clone size: many

CDR3 protein: CASSTPDRLTREGLYEQYF
CDR3 DNA: TGTGCCAGCAGCACGCCGGACAGGTTAACCCGGGAGGGGTTATACGAGCAGTACTTC
J gene: TRBJ2-7
V gene: TRBV7-2
D gene: -
clone size: many

CDR3 protein: CASSVRLEAGELFF
CDR3 DNA: TGTGCCAGCAGCGTCCGACTGGAGGCCGGGGAGCTGTTTTTT
J gene: TRBJ2-2
V gene: TRBV5-5
D gene: -
clone size: many

CDR3 protein: CSAVAGGYYNEQFF
CDR3 DNA: TGCAGTGCTGTAGCGGGAGGCTACTACAATGAGCAGTTCTTC
J gene: TRBJ2-1
V gene: TRBV20-1
D gene: TRBD2
clone size: many

CDR3 protein: CASSPRSIGGVDQETQYF
CDR3 DNA: TGTGCCAGCAGCCCGCGTTCTATTGGCGGGGTGGACCAAGAGACCCAGTACTTC
J gene: TRBJ2-5
V gene: TRBV7-2
D gene: -
clone size: -

CDR3 protein: CASSPGGQPQHF
CDR3 DNA: TGTGCCAGCAGCCCTGGGGGTCAGCCCCAGCATTTT
J gene: TRBJ1-5
V gene: TRBV16
D gene: -
clone size: many

CDR3 protein: CASSVPEGPTKQYF
CDR3 DNA: TGCGCCAGCAGCGTTCCGGAGGGTCCTACGAAGCAGTACTTC
J gene: TRBJ2-7
V gene: TRBV5-1
D gene: -
clone size: many

CDR3 protein: CASSAELREQYF
CDR3 DNA: TGTGCCAGCAGTGCGGAGCTTCGAGAGCAGTACTTC
J gene: TRBJ2-7
V gene: TRBV6-2/TRBV6-3
D gene: -
clone size: many

CDR3 protein: CASSQTDKGNAEAFF
CDR3 DNA: TGTGCCAGCAGCCAAACGGATAAAGGGAACGCTGAAGCTTTCTTT
J gene: TRBJ1-1
V gene: TRBV14
D gene: -
clone size: many

CDR3 protein: CASSLDLSSSGAKVLTF
CDR3 DNA: TGTGCCAGCAGCTTGGACCTCTCCAGCTCTGGGGCCAAAGTCCTGACTTTC
J gene: TRBJ2-6
V gene: TRBV7-9
D gene: -
clone size: -

CDR3 protein: CSASRATYEQYF
CDR3 DNA: TGCAGTGCTAGCCGGGCTACCTACGAGCAGTACTTC
J gene: TRBJ2-7
V gene: TRBV20-1
D gene: -
clone size: many

CDR3 protein: CASSLTGTSGYEQYF
CDR3 DNA: TGTGCCAGCAGCTTGACAGGGACTAGCGGCTACGAGCAGTACTTC
J gene: TRBJ2-7
V gene: TRBV5-4
D gene: TRBD2
clone size: many

CDR3 protein: CASSGAGARNEQFF
CDR3 DNA: TGTGCCAGCAGCGGAGCGGGAGCTCGCAATGAGCAGTTCTTC
J gene: TRBJ2-1
V gene: TRBV9
D gene: TRBD2
clone size: many

CDR3 protein: CASRPLAGRYNEQFF
CDR3 DNA: TGTGCCAGCAGGCCACTAGCGGGAAGATACAATGAGCAGTTCTTC
J gene: TRBJ2-1
V gene: TRBV2
D gene: TRBD2
clone size: many

CDR3 protein: CASSFGQALDTQYF
CDR3 DNA: TGTGCCAGCAGTTTCGGGCAGGCCCTAGATACGCAGTATTTT
J gene: TRBJ2-3
V gene: TRBV12-3/TRBV12-4
D gene: -
clone size: -

CDR3 protein: CASSIRRGNTGELFF
CDR3 DNA: TGTGCCAGTAGTATCAGGCGGGGGAACACCGGGGAGCTGTTTTTT
J gene: TRBJ2-2
V gene: TRBV19
D gene: -
clone size: -

CDR3 protein: CASRQGRFGNTIYF
CDR3 DNA: TGTGCCAGCAGACAAGGGCGTTTTGGAAACACCATATATTTT
J gene: TRBJ1-3
V gene: TRBV6-5
D gene: -
clone size: many

CDR3 protein: CASSLQGGRFYEQFF
CDR3 DNA: TGTGCCAGCAGCTTACAGGGGGGGCGGTTTTATGAGCAGTTCTTC
J gene: TRBJ2-1
V gene: TRBV7-6
D gene: -
clone size: -